Presented here are 21 T cell receptor beta chains from one specimen sequenced in a study of shared clonotypes between healthy human individuals. Measured with immunoSEQ multiplex PCR; TCRdb has only the in-frame clones, and not every one. This sample yields about 2.1 million clones, of which about 93% are seen a single time; roughly 1.7% belongs to the top ten. CD45RO negativity and positive selection for CCR7 defined naive CD8 cells, a population that excluded terminally differentiated effector memory CD45RA+ cells. The sample consisted of naive CD8+ T cells from PBMCs. Receptors were obtained from a man aged 18 to 30 in good health. Some clones in this sample may be carry-over from other donors' samples.

This clone came up once. The chain combines TRBV27 with TRBJ1-1; D is unclear. The CDR3 length is 14 residues. V was pared by 3 bases and J by 1 base, with 9 bases between. Germline lookup yields CDR1 MNHEY and CDR2 SMNVEV (reference sequence). CDR3 nucleotides: TGTGCCAGCAGTTTTCGGAGACCGAACACTGAAGCTTTCTTT. Translated, it gives CASSFRRPNTEAFF.

The V and J genes are TRBV19 and TRBJ2-7, with D possibly TRBD1 on 6 matching bases. The CDR3 totals 15 residues. V lost 6 bases to trimming and J lost 0 bases, with 15 bases between them. In germline, CDR1 is LNHDA, CDR2 SQIVND (reference sequence). The CDR3: CASSFGRDNSYEQYF. The CDR3 DNA reads TGTGCCAGTAGCTTCGGACGGGACAACTCCTACGAGCAGTACTTC.

Remarks on this clone: Distinct nucleotide sequences in the sample also encode this CDR3. This chain connects TRBV27 to TRBJ2-5; D tentatively reads TRBD1 or TRBD2 (5 bases each). Germline V gene sequence: CDR1 MNHEY, CDR2 SMNVEV (reference sequence). Trimming cost V 4 bases and J 0 bases, with 9 bases left between them. The CDR3 is 14 amino acids. The CDR3 sequence: CASSSRGDQETQYF. In DNA, the CDR3 is TGTGCCAGCAGTTCACGAGGGGACCAAGAGACCCAGTACTTC.

V gene TRBV11-2 combines with J gene TRBJ2-2; 10 bases fit TRBD2. The CDR3 consists of 15 residues. Germline loops: CDR1 SGHAT, CDR2 FQNNGV. V lost 2 bases, J lost 6 bases, and 3 bases stayed unmatched. As DNA, the CDR3 is TGTGCCAGCAGCTTACTAGCGGGAGCGGCCGGGGAGCTGTTTTTT. This gives the protein CASSLLAGAAGELFF.

V is TRBV11-2 and J is TRBJ2-1; maybe TRBD2 (6 bases). The CDR3 is 16 amino acids. Germline lookup yields CDR1 SGHAT and CDR2 FQNNGV. The germline V and J ends were trimmed by 4 bases and 4 bases, with 17 bases remaining between them. Here the CDR3 DNA reads TGTGCCAGCAGCTCCCGTGGCGGGGAACTTTACAATGAGCAGTTCTTC. Translating gives CASSSRGGELYNEQFF.

This rearrangement joins TRBV6-1 to TRBJ2-2; D gene uncertain. V lost 5 bases to trimming and J lost 1 base, with 11 bases between them. The CDR3 loop spans 15 amino acids. CDR1 and CDR2 (germline): MNHNS, SASEGT. The DNA for the CDR3 is TGTGCCAGCAGTACGGACGCGAGGAACACCGGGGAGCTGTTTTTT. This sequence encodes CASSTDARNTGELFF.

The chain links TRBV4-1 to TRBJ1-2, with D possibly matching TRBD1 (5 bases). This CDR3 is built from 14 residues. Germline-derived CDR1 and CDR2 are MGHRA and YSYEKL. V was trimmed by 1 base and J by 5 bases, leaving 11 bases between them. For the CDR3, the DNA is TGCGCCAGCAGCCAAGTGGGGACGGAATATGGCTACACCTTC. It specifies CASSQVGTEYGYTF.

The chain recombines TRBV11-2 with TRBJ2-7; D call uncertain. The CDR3 spans 14 residues. Trimming shortened V by 2 bases and J by 1 base, and 9 bases separated the two germline ends. The V gene's germline CDR1 is SGHAT and CDR2 FQNNGV. CDR3 in DNA: TGTGCCAGCAGCTTACTGGCTAGGTCCTACGAGCAGTACTTC. Amino acid sequence: CASSLLARSYEQYF.

Concerning this clone itself: The sample holds other DNA sequences that translate to the same CDR3. The rearrangement links TRBV30 to TRBJ2-7, with D unresolved. Trimming pared 0 bases from V and 3 bases from J, leaving 6 bases between. Germline values: CDR1 GTSNPN, CDR2 SVGIG (reference sequence). The CDR3 extends over 12 amino acids. CDR3 sequence (DNA): TGTGCCTGGAGTGTGTGGGACTACGAGCAGTACTTC. As protein: CAWSVWDYEQYF.

This sequence joins TRBV7-9 and TRBJ2-2, with D possibly matching TRBD1 (6 bases). The CDR3 sequence is 13 residues long. Trimming stripped 6 bases from V and 5 bases from J, with 10 bases between. Germline V lookup: CDR1 SEHNR, CDR2 FQNEAQ (reference sequence). The CDR3 sequence is CASSRTATGELFF. CDR3 sequence (DNA): TGTGCCAGCAGTAGGACAGCTACCGGGGAGCTGTTTTTT.

This clone has a handful of counts. This chain connects TRBV15 to TRBJ2-2; a weak D match, TRBD2 (5 bases). CDR3 length: 12 residues. CDR1 is LNHNV and CDR2 is YYDKDF in the germline V gene (reference sequence). The ends were cut back, 4 bases at V and 6 bases at J, with 6 bases in the middle. The CDR3 spells CATSTRAGELFF. The CDR3 DNA sequence: TGTGCCACCAGCACGCGGGCCGGGGAGCTGTTTTTT. The variable domain in full, completed from reference TRBV15 and TRBJ2-2, reads DAMVIQNPRYQVTQFGKPVTLSCSQTLNHNVMYWYQQKSSQAPKLLFHYYDKDFNNEADTPDNFQSRRPNTSFCFLDIRSPGLGDTAMYLCATSTRAGELFFGEGSRLTVL.

This chain connects TRBV9 to TRBJ1-2, with 11 positions matching TRBD1. CDR3 length: 16 residues. Germline lookup yields CDR1 SGDLS and CDR2 YYNGEE. The V segment lost 4 bases and the J segment 3 bases; nucleotides outside the gene matches: 8. The CDR3 region has the DNA TGTGCCAGCAGCTTAAACCCGGGACAGGGGGACTATGGCTACACCTTC. The encoded protein is CASSLNPGQGDYGYTF.

This clone was counted between two and nine times. This sequence joins TRBV9 and TRBJ1-4; 7 bases match TRBD1. The J segment lost 4 bases and the V segment lost 3 bases, leaving 3 bases of the junction unmatched. The CDR3 is 14 amino acids. Germline CDR1 and CDR2: SGDLS and YYNGEE. The CDR3 loop is CASSGGTVNEKLFF. In DNA, the CDR3 is TGTGCCAGCAGCGGAGGGACAGTTAATGAAAAACTGTTTTTT.

The chain employs TRBV12-2 and TRBJ2-7; the DNA was not used to check the table's D call, TRBD1. TRBV12-2 is shown as a pseudogene. This CDR3 is built from 16 residues. The CDR3 here is CASRPAGTGSTYEQYF. Here the CDR3 DNA reads TGTGCAAGTCGCCCAGCCGGGACAGGGAGCACCTACGAGCAGTACTTC.

A single count supports this clone. The V gene is TRBV28, the J gene TRBJ2-7; TRBD1 matches at 8 bases. Unmatched junction bases numbered 8, after V lost 8 bases and J lost 2 bases. The CDR3 length is 14 residues. CDR1 is MDHEN and CDR2 is SYDVKM in the germline V gene. The CDR3 loop is CASLQTGEAYEQYF. Here the CDR3 DNA reads TGTGCCAGCCTCCAGACAGGGGAAGCCTACGAGCAGTACTTC. Full variable domain (remainder filled in from reference TRBV28 and TRBJ2-7): DVKVTQSSRYLVKRTGEKVFLECVQDMDHENMFWYRQDPGLGLRLIYFSYDVKMKEKGDIPEGYSVSREKKERFSLILESASTNQTSMYLCASLQTGEAYEQYFGPGTRLTVT.

This rearrangement joins TRBV5-1 to TRBJ2-1, with D possibly being TRBD2 (6 bases). The CDR3 loop spans 16 amino acids. Trimming stripped 4 bases from V and 8 bases from J, with 22 bases between. Germline assignment: CDR1 SGHRS and CDR2 YFSETQ. The CDR3 protein is CASSVVPEGPLDEQFF. CDR3 DNA sequence: TGCGCCAGCAGCGTGGTTCCGGAGGGACCCTTAGATGAGCAGTTCTTC.

A word on this clone: The sample has other DNA sequences that encode this CDR3 too. The chain recombines TRBV27 with TRBJ2-7; TRBD2 matches at 7 bases. CDR1 is MNHEY, CDR2 SMNVEV, per germline (reference sequence). Germline trimming cut 3 bases from V and 3 bases from J; bases unmatched to any gene: 2. CDR3 size: 13 residues. In nucleotides, the CDR3 is TGTGCCAGCAGTTTGGCTAGCGGCTACGAGCAGTACTTC. This codes for CASSLASGYEQYF.

In this sample, this clone turned up once. The chain employs TRBV4-1 and TRBJ2-1, with D unresolved. V was shortened by 4 bases and J by 5 bases, with 9 bases between the two germline ends. The CDR3 is 13 residues long. CDR1 is MGHRA and CDR2 is YSYEKL in the germline V gene. As DNA, the CDR3 is TGCGCCAGCAGCCCCCTTGAACACAATGAGCAGTTCTTC. This encodes CASSPLEHNEQFF.

This chain links TRBV5-1 with TRBJ2-1; no clear D. CDR3 length equals 13 residues. Germline CDR1 SGHRS, CDR2 YFSETQ. Deletions cut 0 bases from V and 7 bases from J, with 8 bases between. This chain's CDR3 is CASSLGLPNEQFF. CDR3 DNA sequence: TGCGCCAGCAGCTTGGGGCTCCCAAATGAGCAGTTCTTC.

This rearrangement joins TRBV4-3 to TRBJ1-2, with TRBD1 as a possible D gene (6 bases). The CDR3 contains 14 residues. V gave up 0 bases and J gave up 3 bases, with 8 bases separating them. Germline assignment: CDR1 LGHNA and CDR2 YSLEER. The CDR3 DNA follows: TGCGCCAGCAGCCAAGACAGGGGCTACTATGGCTACACCTTC. Translated: CASSQDRGYYGYTF.

The V gene is TRBV9, the J gene TRBJ2-3; no clear D. Germline CDR1 is SGDLS and CDR2 is YYNGEE. V was clipped by 4 bases and J by 2 bases, with 14 bases between them. The CDR3 is 15 residues long. The CDR3 bases are TGTGCCAGCAGCCCCTTCCTGTCACTCACAGATACGCAGTATTTT. It is translated as CASSPFLSLTDTQYF.